Following are 19 T cell receptor beta chains from one sample sequenced in a study of Ad26.COV2.S vaccination and SARS-CoV-2 variants. Treatment noted: 15 to 20 received Ad26.COV2.S at low or high dose, single or two shots; 5 received placebo; per-sample allocation not given. All samples were drawn on day 63, counting from the first vaccine or placebo injection. Assay: immunoSEQ multiplex PCR; the TCRdb copy retains only in-frame clones and omits some. The top ten hold 1.5% to 2% of the sample, which has about 400,000 clones, around 89% seen once. The source was peripheral blood, collected in a trial of Ad26.COV2.S vaccine versus placebo. Every receptor here comes from a person aged 18 to 65 who received the Ad26.COV2.S COVID-19 vaccine or a placebo.

The chain carries TRBV5-6 and TRBJ1-5; D may be TRBD1 (6 bases). Between the trimmed V and J ends, which lost 4 bases and 5 bases, there was a span of 19 bases. Per the germline V gene, CDR1 is SGHDT and CDR2 is YYEEEE. The CDR3 covers 16 residues. For the CDR3, the DNA is TGTGCCAGCAGCCGGGGAGGCAGGGGTGGATATCAGCCCCAGCATTTT. It codes for CASSRGGRGGYQPQHF. The whole variable domain, filled in from reference TRBV5-6 and TRBJ1-5, reads DAGVTQSPTHLIKTRGQQVTLRCSPKSGHDTVSWYQQALGQGPQFIFQYYEEEERQRGNFPDRFSGHQFPNYSSELNVNALLLGDSALYLCASSRGGRGGYQPQHFGDGTRLSIL.

The rearrangement joins TRBV10-3 to TRBJ2-1; TRBD2 agrees at 9 bases. Looked up from germline, CDR1 is ENHRY and CDR2 is SYGVKD. The junction had 16 bases not matched to a gene; V was cut back by 6 bases and J by 7 bases. The CDR3 is made up of 17 amino acids. CDR3 bases: TGTGCCATCAGAACTCCGGGACTAGCAGATGGAGGGAATGAGCAGTTCTTC. This translates into CAIRTPGLADGGNEQFF.

This clone appeared once. The chain couples TRBV11-3 to TRBJ2-1, with TRBD2 identical over 9 bases. V lost 6 bases and J lost 6; bases outside the gene matches: 15. Germline values: CDR1 SGHNT, CDR2 YENEEA. The CDR3 has 17 amino acids. CDR3 nucleotide sequence: TGTGCCAGCAGTCCTGGGACTAGCTGGGGGTCCGGCAATGAGCAGTTCTTC. Translation gives CASSPGTSWGSGNEQFF.

V and J are TRBV19 and TRBJ1-5; 10 positions agree with TRBD1. With 5 bases clipped from V and 6 bases from J, the junction kept 7 bases outside the gene matches. Germline assignment: CDR1 LNHDA and CDR2 SQIVND (reference sequence). CDR3 length: 15 amino acids. Here the CDR3 DNA reads TGTGCCAGTAGTTCCGGGACAGGGGATGGTCAGCCCCAGCATTTT. Its protein product is CASSSGTGDGQPQHF.

The chain joins TRBV15 to TRBJ2-2; TRBD1 might be the D (6 bases). Germline V gives CDR1 LNHNV, CDR2 YYDKDF (reference sequence). Trimming took 1 base from V and 4 from J, leaving 10 bases between them. The CDR3 loop spans 15 amino acids. Written as DNA, the CDR3 is TGTGCCACCAGCAGAGTAAGGGGGAGCACCGGGGAGCTGTTTTTT. Amino acids: CATSRVRGSTGELFF.

V gene TRBV21-1 combines with J gene TRBJ2-7; the table gives TRBD1 as D, unverified against the DNA. TRBV21-1 is described as a pseudogene. This CDR3 region has 14 residues. The CDR3 DNA reads as TGTGCCAGCATCAGGGGACAGGGCTGCTACGAGCAGTACTTC. The encoded protein is CASIRGQGCYEQYF.

The chain uses TRBV7-2 and TRBJ2-7; the D gene could be TRBD1 or TRBD2 (5 bases each). V lost 1 base and J 4 bases, leaving 14 bases between the germline ends. This CDR3 contains 15 residues. CDR1 is SGHTA, CDR2 FQGNSA, per germline. The CDR3 DNA is TGTGCCAGCAGCTTAGGGGGCTTTCGGGGATACGAGCAGTACTTC. This sequence encodes CASSLGGFRGYEQYF.

J is TRBJ2-2 and V is TRBV6-2 or TRBV6-3, with D perhaps matching TRBD1 or TRBD2 (5 bases each). The CDR3 runs 17 residues. The V gene's germline CDR1 is MNHEY and CDR2 SVGEGT. The V end lost 6 bases, the J end lost 3 bases, and 20 bases lay between the germline ends. The CDR3 DNA reads as TGTGCCAGCAGCTCCCTTTGGACGGTGGGGGACACCGGGGAGCTGTTTTTT. This codes for CASSSLWTVGDTGELFF.

The V call is TRBV4-1, the J call TRBJ1-4; D is unclear. V was cut by 1 base and J by 8 bases, with 17 bases left in between. Germline lookup yields CDR1 MGHRA and CDR2 YSYEKL. The CDR3 is 16 amino acids. DNA for the CDR3: TGCGCCAGCAGCCAAGGTAACTCTGGAGGAGAAGAAAAACTGTTTTTT. Protein: CASSQGNSGGEEKLFF.

The chain is built from TRBV11-3 and TRBJ2-5, with TRBD2 matching 8 bases. Trimming cost V 5 bases and J 5 bases; bases outside gene matches: 4. CDR3 length: 13 residues. Germline assignment: CDR1 SGHNT and CDR2 YENEEA. The CDR3 coding sequence is TGTGCCAGCAGCAGGGGGACTAGGGAGACCCAGTACTTC. It translates to CASSRGTRETQYF.

This CDR3 is CASSPGIAVSTDTQYF. The CDR3 coding sequence is TGTGCCAGCAGCCCCGGGATAGCGGTTAGCACAGATACGCAGTATTTT. The chain employs TRBV4-2 and TRBJ2-3; D is possibly TRBD2 (6 bases). Per germline, CDR1 LGHNA and CDR2 YNFKEQ. CDR3 length: 16 residues. Trimming removed 4 bases from V and 0 bases from J, with 14 bases in between.

The J gene is TRBJ1-2, the V gene TRBV5-1; 7 bases are shared with TRBD1. The length of the CDR3 is 12 residues. The germline V gene has CDR1 SGHRS and CDR2 YFSETQ. V trimming: 6 bases; J trimming: 6 bases; junction bases outside the gene matches: 5. The CDR3, as DNA: TGCGCCAGCAAGGAGGGGGCAGATGGCTACACCTTC. Amino acids: CASKEGADGYTF. Variable domain in full (rest from reference TRBV5-1 and TRBJ1-2): KAGVTQTPRYLIKTRGQQVTLSCSPISGHRSVSWYQQTPGQGLQFLFEYFSETQRNKGNFPGRFSGRQFSNSRSEMNVSTLELGDSALYLCASKEGADGYTFGSGTRLTVV.

Only a few counts were recorded for this clone. This chain connects TRBV7-2 to TRBJ2-2; D perhaps matches TRBD2 (5 bases). Germline values: CDR1 SGHTA, CDR2 FQGNSA. The length of the CDR3 is 15 residues. The V end was cut by 2 bases, the J end by 4 bases, with 11 bases between. CDR3 DNA: TGTGCCAGCAGCTTACGCGGGTATACCACCGGGGAGCTGTTTTTT. This translates into CASSLRGYTTGELFF. Full variable domain (missing parts from reference TRBV7-2 and TRBJ2-2): GAGVSQSPSNKVTEKGKDVELRCDPISGHTALYWYRQSLGQGLEFLIYFQGNSAPDKSGLPSDRFSAERTGGSVSTLTIQRTQQEDSAVYLCASSLRGYTTGELFFGEGSRLTVL.

J is TRBJ2-7 and V is TRBV2; the D is unclear. The CDR3 consists of 10 residues. The germline V gene has CDR1 SNHLY and CDR2 FYNNEI. The V end lost 7 bases, the J end lost 7 bases, and 8 bases lay between the germline ends. CDR3 DNA: TGTGCCAGCAAATCCGGTGAGCAGTACTTC. Residues: CASKSGEQYF.

This sequence joins TRBV6-1 and TRBJ2-1; 9 nucleotides match TRBD2. Unmatched junction bases numbered 18, after V lost 2 bases and J lost 4 bases. The CDR3 totals 20 residues. Germline V gene lookup returns CDR1 MNHNS and CDR2 SASEGT. The chain's CDR3 is CASSEMGTSTPLKLYNEQFF. The DNA for the CDR3 is TGTGCCAGCAGTGAAATGGGGACTAGCACACCATTAAAATTATACAATGAGCAGTTCTTC.

CDR3: CASSQGSGPYEQYF. Written as DNA, the CDR3 is TGTGCCAGCAGCCAGGGAAGCGGCCCGTACGAGCAGTACTTC. The V and J genes are TRBV3-1 (or the pseudogene TRBV3-2) and TRBJ2-7; weak D call: TRBD2 (5 bases). Germline V CDR1 and CDR2: LGHDT, YNNKEL (reference sequence). Deletions cut 3 bases from V and 4 bases from J, with 13 bases between. This CDR3 contains 14 residues.

CDR3 DNA sequence: TGTGCCAGCAGCCCGGGTTTCACCGGGGAGCTGTTTTTT. It codes for CASSPGFTGELFF. J is TRBJ2-2 and V is TRBV7-9, with D unclear. The CDR3 is 13 amino acids. V shed 5 bases and J shed 4 bases, with 8 bases lying between them. In germline, CDR1 is SEHNR, CDR2 FQNEAQ (reference sequence).

V gene TRBV7-8 combines with J gene TRBJ2-7; 11 nucleotides line up with TRBD1. The length of the CDR3 is 14 residues. V was clipped by 5 bases and J by 5 bases; unmatched bases: 5. CDR1 SGHVS and CDR2 FQNEAQ come from the germline V gene. CDR3 nucleotides: TGTGCCAGCAGCCCAGGACAGGGGGCGAACGAGCAGTACTTC. Translation: CASSPGQGANEQYF.

This clone appeared once. The chain uses TRBV18 and TRBJ2-7; tentatively, D is TRBD2 (6 bases). Trimming left V 1 base short and J 7 bases short, with 17 bases between. The CDR3 totals 15 residues. Germline-derived CDR1 and CDR2 are KGHSH and LQKENI. The chain's CDR3 is CASSPLSSGRGEQYF. In nucleotides, the CDR3 is TGTGCCAGCTCACCACTGAGTAGCGGACGTGGAGAGCAGTACTTC.